This TCR beta chain was sequenced for a study of cytotoxic CD8 clonotypes in ibrutinib-treated CLL. CDR3 length: 14 amino acids. Germline V gene sequence: CDR1 MNHEY, CDR2 SVGAGI. Trimming took 5 bases from V and 5 from J; bases not matched to a gene: 4. Here immunoSEQ multiplex PCR was the method, and the copy in TCRdb shows in-frame clones only, minus some. The table includes roughly 300,000 clones, roughly three quarters detected once. V and J are TRBV6-5 and TRBJ2-2; 8 nucleotides align to TRBD1. The TCR comes from a human donor with chronic lymphocytic leukemia. The sample here was PBMCs, taken at disease progression, from a patient treated with ibrutinib. The CDR3 coding sequence is TGTGCCAGCAGTGGGACAGGTCGGACCGGGGAGCTGTTTTTT. Translating it yields CASSGTGRTGELFF.